One sample yielded the 23 T cell receptor beta chains listed below, sequenced in a study of T cells in Graves' hyperthyroidism and ophthalmopathy. Amplified TCR beta CDR3 regions came from RNA transcripts. The HTBI set primed first-round TCR CDR3 RT-PCR. Each CDR3 protein is one row after TCRdb ran MiXCR on the multiplex PCR reads. The sample shows some 500,000 distinct CDR3 sequences, under 15% of them seen only once. The sequenced material came from blood. Receptors originate from a young woman with Graves' hyperthyroidism.

This clonotype was counted many times. This chain uses TRBV10-3 with TRBJ1-1; D not resolved. V was cut by 3 bases and J by 3 bases, with 17 bases left in between. From germline, CDR1 is ENHRY and CDR2 SYGVKD. The CDR3 loop spans 16 amino acids. The chain's CDR3 is CAISDGIGGIDTEAFF. In nucleotides, the CDR3 is TGTGCCATCAGTGACGGTATAGGAGGGATAGACACTGAAGCTTTCTTT.

The sample holds many counts of this clonotype. The rearrangement links TRBV12-3 or TRBV12-4 to TRBJ2-1, with D possibly TRBD2 on 6 matching bases. This CDR3 is 15 amino acids long. The V end was cut by 6 bases, the J end by 0 bases, with 12 bases between. CDR3 region: CASRQADYSYNEQFF. CDR3 DNA sequence: TGTGCCAGCAGGCAAGCGGACTACTCCTACAATGAGCAGTTCTTC.

This clonotype showed up many times. The chain uses TRBV29-1 and TRBJ2-4; 9 bases map to TRBD2. This CDR3 has 12 amino acids. Looked up from germline, CDR1 is SQVTM and CDR2 is ANQGSEA. J gave up 8 bases and V 6 bases, and 5 bases lay outside the gene matches. CDR3 DNA: TGCAGCGTGGCTAGCGGGAAGGACATTCAGTACTTC. Translating gives CSVASGKDIQYF.

This clonotype was seen at least ten times. This chain uses TRBV30 with TRBJ1-2; D possibly corresponds to TRBD1 (6 bases). Germline loops: CDR1 GTSNPN, CDR2 SVGIG (reference sequence). Trimming left V 0 bases short and J 5 bases short, with 13 bases between. The CDR3 extends over 14 amino acids. The CDR3 nucleotides are TGTGCCTGGAGTGTACTGGGGGCGGGATATGGCTACACCTTC. Translated, it gives CAWSVLGAGYGYTF.

In its sample, this clonotype was seen a few times. This chain uses TRBV5-5 with TRBJ2-1; D is perhaps TRBD2 (7 bases). The CDR3 spans 16 residues. Germline-derived CDR1 and CDR2 are SGHKS and YYEKEE (reference sequence). V lost 7 bases and J lost 7, with 24 bases in between. DNA of the CDR3: TGTGCCAGCGAGCACGAAGGGAGGGGGATCAGAAATGAGCAGTTCTTC. Residues: CASEHEGRGIRNEQFF. The whole variable domain, remainder taken from reference TRBV5-5 and TRBJ2-1, is DAGVTQSPTHLIKTRGQQVTLRCSPISGHKSVSWYQQVLGQGPQFIFQYYEKEERGRGNFPDRFSARQFPNYSSELNVNALLLGDSALYLCASEHEGRGIRNEQFFGPGTRLTVL.

This clonotype was recorded at least ten times. The chain joins TRBV9 to TRBJ2-7; TRBD2 matches at 12 bases. CDR3 length: 14 residues. V dropped 6 bases and J dropped 7; count of bases not matched to a gene: 8. Germline V CDR1 and CDR2: SGDLS, YYNGEE. In DNA form, the CDR3 reads TGTGCCAGCAACCTAGCGGGAGGGCCGGGAGAGCAGTACTTC. Protein: CASNLAGGPGEQYF.

The V gene is TRBV6-1, the J gene TRBJ2-1; tentative D call: TRBD2 (5 bases). Trimming took off 5 bases at V and 9 bases at J, with 14 bases between the two ends. This CDR3 spans 13 amino acids. Germline V gene lookup returns CDR1 MNHNS and CDR2 SASEGT. The CDR3 loop reads CASSHRDQSEQFF. The CDR3 DNA follows: TGTGCCAGCAGTCACCGGGATCAGAGTGAGCAGTTCTTC.

The sample holds a few counts of this clonotype. The chain carries TRBV7-9 and TRBJ1-4; D is ambiguous. Trimming removed 5 bases from V and 0 bases from J, with 7 bases in between. Germline CDR1 and CDR2: SEHNR and FQNEAQ (reference sequence). The CDR3 extends over 14 amino acids. CDR3 protein: CASSPTATNEKLFF. The DNA for the CDR3 is TGTGCCAGCAGCCCGACGGCAACTAATGAAAAACTGTTTTTT.

This clonotype was counted only a few times. The genes are TRBV5-1 and TRBJ2-3; D may match TRBD1 or TRBD2 (5 bases each). V gave up 3 bases and J gave up 6 bases, with 17 bases separating them. The CDR3 is 15 amino acids. CDR1 is SGHRS, CDR2 YFSETQ, per germline. The CDR3 nucleotides are TGCGCCAGCAGCTCTTTGGGGGAGCACGGGGATACGCAGTATTTT. Translated: CASSSLGEHGDTQYF.

The chain has TRBV3-1 and TRBJ2-7; the D gene is possibly TRBD1 (5 bases). Germline-derived CDR1 and CDR2 are LGHDT and YNNKEL (reference sequence). The CDR3 totals 16 residues. With 1 base removed from V and 3 bases from J, the gap between germline ends came to 16 bases. The CDR3 here is CASSQGRQKQYYEQYF. Written as DNA, the CDR3 is TGTGCCAGCAGCCAAGGCAGACAGAAACAGTACTACGAGCAGTACTTC.

This chain connects TRBV19 to TRBJ2-5; D gene ambiguous. The CDR3 runs 17 residues. Deletions cut 4 bases from V and 3 bases from J, with 21 bases between. Germline CDR1 reads LNHDA; CDR2 reads SQIVND (reference sequence). CDR3 bases: TGTGCCAGTAGTACAAAGGGAACGGCCACGAGTAAAGAGACCCAGTACTTC. Translated: CASSTKGTATSKETQYF. The full variable domain, with the rest looked up from reference TRBV19 and TRBJ2-5, is DGGITQSPKYLFRKEGQNVTLSCEQNLNHDAMYWYRQDPGQGLRLIYYSQIVNDFQKGDIAEGYSVSREKKESFPLTVTSAQKNPTAFYLCASSTKGTATSKETQYFGPGTRLLVL.

This CDR3 reads CATRGGTGGYNEQFF. Written as DNA, the CDR3 is TGTGCCACCAGGGGGGGGACAGGGGGCTACAATGAGCAGTTCTTC. The V and J genes are TRBV24-1 and TRBJ2-1; 11 bases align to TRBD1. The CDR3 contains 15 residues. The ends lost 7 bases at V and 3 bases at J; junction bases unmatched: 4. Germline V lookup: CDR1 KGHDR, CDR2 SFDVKD.

V gene TRBV30 combines with J gene TRBJ2-5; D uncertain. V lost 3 bases and J 5 bases, leaving 10 bases between the germline ends. CDR1 is GTSNPN, CDR2 SVGIG, per germline (reference sequence). The CDR3 has 12 residues. The CDR3 nucleotides read TGTGCCTGGAGCCCAGTCCAGGAGACCCAGTACTTC. It codes for CAWSPVQETQYF.

This clonotype occurred a few times. In DNA form, the CDR3 reads TGTGCCAGCAGGCCAGACAGTCACTACGAGCAGTACGTC. Translating gives CASRPDSHYEQYV. The chain uses TRBV6-1 and TRBJ2-7, with D perhaps matching TRBD1 (5 bases). This CDR3 region has 13 residues. The germline V and J ends were trimmed by 6 bases and 3 bases, with 12 bases remaining between them. Germline V gene sequence: CDR1 MNHNS, CDR2 SASEGT.

This clonotype showed up many times. The chain carries TRBV12-3 or TRBV12-4 and TRBJ1-3; D might be TRBD1 (6 bases). CDR3 length: 14 residues. The germline V and J ends were trimmed by 3 bases and 5 bases, with 11 bases remaining between them. CDR3 sequence: CASSLRTARNTIYF. In nucleotides, the CDR3 is TGTGCCAGCAGTTTGAGGACAGCCAGAAACACCATATATTTT.

This clonotype has ten or more counts. The rearrangement joins TRBV11-3 to TRBJ2-1, with 12 bases aligning to TRBD2. V lost 2 bases to trimming and J lost 8 bases; unmatched junction nucleotides: 7. The CDR3 spans 16 residues. The germline V gene has CDR1 SGHNT and CDR2 YENEEA. CDR3 protein: CASSLRLAGGEDEQFF. The CDR3 DNA follows: TGTGCCAGCAGCTTAAGGCTAGCGGGAGGGGAGGATGAGCAGTTCTTC.

This clonotype was observed at least ten times. The CDR3 is CASSPGGPVTEAFF. CDR3 nucleotide sequence: TGTGCCAGCTCACCTGGGGGGCCGGTCACTGAAGCTTTCTTT. V gene TRBV18 combines with J gene TRBJ1-1; D is possibly TRBD1 (6 bases). The germline gives CDR1 KGHSH, CDR2 LQKENI. CDR3 length equals 14 residues. Trimming removed 3 bases at V and 4 bases at J, with 12 bases between.

This clonotype has at least ten counts. J is TRBJ1-1 and V is TRBV12-3 or TRBV12-4; no clear D gene. Trimming removed 6 bases from V and 4 bases from J, with 6 bases in between. CDR3 length equals 11 residues. The CDR3 DNA is TGTGCCAGCAGCCCAAGCACTGAAGCTTTCTTT. Translation: CASSPSTEAFF.

The chain links TRBV19 to TRBJ2-7; D remains unclear. The CDR3 has 13 residues. Trimming cost V 3 bases and J 0 bases, with 6 bases left between them. CDR1 LNHDA and CDR2 SQIVND come from the germline V gene (reference sequence). CDR3 coding DNA: TGTGCCAGTAGTATGGGCGCCTCCTACGAGCAGTACTTC. Its protein product is CASSMGASYEQYF.

This clonotype was counted at least ten times. The chain carries TRBV4-1 and TRBJ2-5; TRBD2 aligns across 9 bases. This CDR3 spans 17 amino acids. The V and J ends lost 0 bases and 5 bases, in that order; junction bases with no gene match: 10. Per germline, CDR1 MGHRA and CDR2 YSYEKL. CDR3 DNA sequence: TGCGCCAGCAGCCAAGATTTGGCGGGAGGGCCTAGGGAGACCCAGTACTTC. This codes for CASSQDLAGGPRETQYF.

This clonotype was detected ten times or more. The genes are TRBV6-2 or TRBV6-3 and TRBJ1-5; no definite D call. This CDR3 region has 12 residues. The germline V gene encodes CDR1 MNHEY and CDR2 SVGEGT. V lost 2 bases and J 5 bases, leaving 4 bases between the germline ends. The CDR3 DNA sequence: TGTGCCAGCAGTTACCCGTATCAGCCCCAGCATTTT. This encodes CASSYPYQPQHF.

The chain employs TRBV10-2 and TRBJ2-7, with 9 bases aligning to TRBD1. With 8 bases clipped from V and 2 bases from J, the junction kept 1 base outside the gene matches. This CDR3 has 12 residues. Germline V gives CDR1 WSHSY, CDR2 SAAADI. CDR3 in amino acids: CASRDRAYEQYV. CDR3 in DNA: TGCGCCAGCCGGGACAGGGCCTACGAGCAGTACGTC.

The sample holds many counts of this clonotype. The gene calls are TRBV12-3 or TRBV12-4 and TRBJ2-3; TRBD2 agrees at 8 bases. The J segment lost 3 bases and the V segment lost 6 bases, leaving 5 bases of the junction unmatched. CDR3 size: 14 residues. This CDR3 is CASRPGRATDTQYF. The CDR3 coding sequence is TGTGCCAGCAGACCCGGGAGGGCTACAGATACGCAGTATTTT.